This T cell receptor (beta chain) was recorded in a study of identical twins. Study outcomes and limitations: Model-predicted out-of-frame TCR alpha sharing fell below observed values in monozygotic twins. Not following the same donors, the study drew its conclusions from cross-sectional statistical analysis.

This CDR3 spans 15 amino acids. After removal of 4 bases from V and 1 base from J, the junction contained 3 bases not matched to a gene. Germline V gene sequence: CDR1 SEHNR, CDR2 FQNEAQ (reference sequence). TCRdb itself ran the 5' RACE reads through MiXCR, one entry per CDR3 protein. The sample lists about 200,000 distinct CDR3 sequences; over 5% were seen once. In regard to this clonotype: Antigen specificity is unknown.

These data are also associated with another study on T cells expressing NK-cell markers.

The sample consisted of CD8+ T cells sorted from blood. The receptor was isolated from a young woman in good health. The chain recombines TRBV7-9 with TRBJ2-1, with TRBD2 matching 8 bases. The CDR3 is CASSSGLGSYNEQFF. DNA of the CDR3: TGTGCCAGCAGCTCGGGACTAGGGTCCTACAATGAGCAGTTCTTC.